What follows are 10 T cell receptor beta chains derived from one specimen sequenced in a study of CD8+CD57+ T cells in acquired aplastic anemia. All sequencing subjects had displayed CD8+CD57+ cell expansion on flow cytometry. CDR3 and TCR beta VDJ profiling relied on a genomic DNA template. One entry per CDR3 protein, called by TCRdb with MiXCR from the reads. The sample lists some 200,000 distinct CDR3 sequences; roughly half were seen once. Sample: sorted CD4+, CD8+, or CD8+CD57+ T cells (not recorded which) from PBMCs. All receptors derive from a human donor with aplastic anemia.

This clonotype occurred many times. The CDR3 nucleotides are TGTGCCAGCAGCGTTAGTACCGGGACTGGTGGTGGGGAGACCCAGTACTTC. Its protein product is CASSVSTGTGGGETQYF. The chain couples TRBV9 to TRBJ2-5; possible D gene TRBD2, 6 bases. The CDR3 is 17 residues long. Trimming removed 2 bases at V and 5 bases at J, with 22 bases between. CDR1 and CDR2 from the germline V gene are SGDLS and YYNGEE.

This clonotype was observed a few times. This chain joins TRBV7-6 and TRBJ1-1; D gene uncertain. The V end lost 7 bases, the J end lost 2 bases, and 11 bases lay between the germline ends. CDR1 and CDR2 (germline): SGHVS, FNYEAQ. The CDR3 loop spans 13 amino acids. CDR3 region: CASKPQENTEAFF. In DNA form, the CDR3 reads TGTGCCAGCAAGCCGCAGGAAAACACTGAAGCTTTCTTT.

This clonotype showed up just a few times. The chain joins TRBV29-1 to TRBJ1-4; 8 bases align to TRBD1. Per the germline V gene, CDR1 is SQVTM and CDR2 is ANQGSEA. The CDR3 consists of 13 residues. V shed 3 bases, J shed 7 bases, and the junction held 4 bases outside the gene matches. The CDR3 protein is CSVEGTGGEKLFF. The CDR3 DNA sequence: TGCAGCGTTGAGGGTACAGGGGGTGAAAAACTGTTTTTT.

The chain combines TRBV20-1 with TRBJ2-2, with 9 bases aligning to TRBD2. The CDR3 has 15 residues. Trimming cost V 4 bases and J 1 base; bases outside gene matches: 4. Germline CDR1 DFQATT, CDR2 SNEGSKA (reference sequence). CDR3 sequence (DNA): TGCAGTGCTATTTCTAGCGGGGTGAACACCGGGGAGCTGTTTTTT. Its translation: CSAISSGVNTGELFF.

As DNA, the CDR3 is TGTGCCAGCTCCCTGACGGGCAGCGCCTACAATGAGCAGTTCTTC. Protein sequence: CASSLTGSAYNEQFF. V is TRBV2 and J is TRBJ2-1; D not resolved. The CDR3 loop spans 15 amino acids. Germline assignment: CDR1 SNHLY and CDR2 FYNNEI. The V end lost 8 bases, the J end lost 2 bases, and 16 bases lay between the germline ends.

The table lists this clonotype with many counts. The chain is built from TRBV2 and TRBJ1-5, with D tentatively TRBD1 (5 bases). The length of the CDR3 is 12 residues. The germline gives CDR1 SNHLY, CDR2 FYNNEI. V gave up 3 bases and J gave up 12 bases, with 12 bases separating them. In DNA, the CDR3 is TGTGCCAGCAGTGACCGGGACCGTGTCCAGCATTTT. Its translation: CASSDRDRVQHF. Based on the CDR3 plus reference TRBV2 and TRBJ1-5, the full variable domain is EPEVTQTPSHQVTQMGQEVILRCVPISNHLYFYWYRQILGQKVEFLVSFYNNEISEKSEIFDDQFSVERPDGSNFTLKIRSTKLEDSAMYFCASSDRDRVQHFGDGTRLSIL.

Only one count was recorded for this clonotype. The chain uses TRBV2 and TRBJ2-3, with TRBD2 matching 8 bases. The germline CDR1 and CDR2 sequences are SNHLY and FYNNEI. The V gene end was trimmed by 0 bases and the J gene end by 1 base; junction bases not matched to a gene: 6. The CDR3 is made up of 17 amino acids. CDR3 protein: CASSEASGTSRTDTQYF. DNA for the CDR3: TGTGCCAGCAGTGAAGCTTCCGGGACTAGTCGCACAGATACGCAGTATTTT. The full variable domain, in which reference TRBV2 and TRBJ2-3 provide the parts outside the CDR3, is EPEVTQTPSHQVTQMGQEVILRCVPISNHLYFYWYRQILGQKVEFLVSFYNNEISEKSEIFDDQFSVERPDGSNFTLKIRSTKLEDSAMYFCASSEASGTSRTDTQYFGPGTRLTVL.

Concerning this clonotype itself: Just one base apart from a much larger clone, this may be a read error. Here the CDR3 reads CASFYEQYF. The CDR3 region has the DNA TGTGCCAGCTTCTACGAGCAGTACTTC. The chain links TRBV11-2 to TRBJ2-7; D not certain. Germline CDR1 reads SGHAT; CDR2 reads FQNNGV. V was clipped by 8 bases and J by 3 bases, with 2 bases between them. The CDR3 sequence is 9 residues long.

This chain's CDR3 is CASSLSVAYEQYF. Written as DNA, the CDR3 is TGTGCCAGCAGTCTCTCAGTAGCCTACGAGCAGTACTTC. The chain links TRBV12-3 or TRBV12-4 to TRBJ2-7; D ambiguous. The CDR3 totals 13 residues. The germline V and J ends were trimmed by 5 bases and 2 bases, with 10 bases remaining between them.

This chain links TRBV4-1 with TRBJ2-5; D tentatively fits TRBD1 or TRBD2 (5 bases each). The CDR3 has 15 amino acids. Trimming stripped 0 bases from V and 3 bases from J, with 11 bases between. The germline CDR1 and CDR2 sequences are MGHRA and YSYEKL. The CDR3 sequence: CASSQDPQGEETQYF. The CDR3 bases are TGCGCCAGCAGCCAAGATCCTCAGGGAGAAGAGACCCAGTACTTC.